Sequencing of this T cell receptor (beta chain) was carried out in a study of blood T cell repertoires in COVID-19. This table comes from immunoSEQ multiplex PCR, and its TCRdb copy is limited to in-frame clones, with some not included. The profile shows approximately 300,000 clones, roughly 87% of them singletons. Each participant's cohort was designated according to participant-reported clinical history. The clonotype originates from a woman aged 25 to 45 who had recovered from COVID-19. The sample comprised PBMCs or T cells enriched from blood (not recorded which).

This CDR3 reads CASRVGPQHF. In nucleotides, the CDR3 is TGTGCAAGTCGCGTCGGGCCCCAGCATTTT. This chain joins TRBV12-2 and TRBJ1-5. TRBV12-2 is a known pseudogene. The length of the CDR3 is 10 residues.